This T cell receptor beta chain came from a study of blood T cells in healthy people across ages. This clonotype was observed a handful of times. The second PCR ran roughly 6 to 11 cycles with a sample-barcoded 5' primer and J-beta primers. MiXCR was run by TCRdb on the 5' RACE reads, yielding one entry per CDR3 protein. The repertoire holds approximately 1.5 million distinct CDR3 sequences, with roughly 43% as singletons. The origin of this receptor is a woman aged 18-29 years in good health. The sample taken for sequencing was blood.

CDR3 sequence (DNA): TGTGCCAGCAGCCTTGGCCCAACTACCGAGCAGTACTTC. This encodes CASSLGPTTEQYF. The rearrangement joins TRBV7-9 to TRBJ2-4; no clear D gene. The better agreement between TRBJ2-7 and the DNA end casts doubt on the J call. The CDR3 loop spans 13 amino acids. Looked up from germline, CDR1 is SEHNR and CDR2 is FQNEAQ (reference sequence).